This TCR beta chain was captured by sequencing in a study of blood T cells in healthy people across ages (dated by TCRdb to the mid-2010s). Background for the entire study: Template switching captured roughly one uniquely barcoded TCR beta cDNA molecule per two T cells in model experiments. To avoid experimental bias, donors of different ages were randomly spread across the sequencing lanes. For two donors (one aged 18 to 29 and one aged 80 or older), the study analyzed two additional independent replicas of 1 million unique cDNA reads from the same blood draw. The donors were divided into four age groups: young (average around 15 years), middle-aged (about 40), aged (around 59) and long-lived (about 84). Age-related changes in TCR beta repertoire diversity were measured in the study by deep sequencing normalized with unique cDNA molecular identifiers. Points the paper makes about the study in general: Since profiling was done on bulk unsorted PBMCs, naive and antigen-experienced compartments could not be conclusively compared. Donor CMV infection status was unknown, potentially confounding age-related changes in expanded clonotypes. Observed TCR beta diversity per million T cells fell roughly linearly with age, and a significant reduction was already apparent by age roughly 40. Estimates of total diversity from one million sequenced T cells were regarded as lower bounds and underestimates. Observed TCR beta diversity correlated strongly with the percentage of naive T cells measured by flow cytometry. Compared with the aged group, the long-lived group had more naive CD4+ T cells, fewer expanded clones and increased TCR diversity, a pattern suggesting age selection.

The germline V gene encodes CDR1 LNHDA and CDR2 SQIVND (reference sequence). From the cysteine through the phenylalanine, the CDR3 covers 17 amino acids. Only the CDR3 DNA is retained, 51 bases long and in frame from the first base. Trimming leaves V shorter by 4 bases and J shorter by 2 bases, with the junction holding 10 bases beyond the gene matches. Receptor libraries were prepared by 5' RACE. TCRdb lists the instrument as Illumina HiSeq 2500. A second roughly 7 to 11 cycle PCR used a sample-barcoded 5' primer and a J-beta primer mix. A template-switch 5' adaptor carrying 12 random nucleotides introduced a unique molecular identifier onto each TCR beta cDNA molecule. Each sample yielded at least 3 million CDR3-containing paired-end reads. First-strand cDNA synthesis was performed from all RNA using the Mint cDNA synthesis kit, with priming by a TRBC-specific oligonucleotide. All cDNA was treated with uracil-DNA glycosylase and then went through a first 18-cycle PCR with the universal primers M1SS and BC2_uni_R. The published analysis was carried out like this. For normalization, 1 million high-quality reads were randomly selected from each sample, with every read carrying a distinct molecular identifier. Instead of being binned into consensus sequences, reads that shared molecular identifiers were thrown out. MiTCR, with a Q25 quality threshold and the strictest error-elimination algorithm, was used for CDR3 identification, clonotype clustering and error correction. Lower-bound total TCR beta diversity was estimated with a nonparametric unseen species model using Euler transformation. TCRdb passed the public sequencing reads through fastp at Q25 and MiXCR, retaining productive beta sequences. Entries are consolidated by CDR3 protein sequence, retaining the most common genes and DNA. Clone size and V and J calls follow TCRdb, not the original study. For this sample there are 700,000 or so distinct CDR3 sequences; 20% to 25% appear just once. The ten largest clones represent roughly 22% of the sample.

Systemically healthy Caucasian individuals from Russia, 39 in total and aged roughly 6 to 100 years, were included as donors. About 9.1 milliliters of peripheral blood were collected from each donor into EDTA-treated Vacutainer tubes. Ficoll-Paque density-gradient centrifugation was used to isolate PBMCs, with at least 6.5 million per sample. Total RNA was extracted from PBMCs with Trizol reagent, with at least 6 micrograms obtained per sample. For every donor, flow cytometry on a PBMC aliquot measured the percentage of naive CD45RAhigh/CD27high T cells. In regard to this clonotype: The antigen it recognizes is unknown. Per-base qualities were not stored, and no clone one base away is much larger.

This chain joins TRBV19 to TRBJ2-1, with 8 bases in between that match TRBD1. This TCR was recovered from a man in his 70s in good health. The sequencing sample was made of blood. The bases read TGTGCCAGTAGTACTCGAAATCCGGGACAGGCCTACAATGAGCAGTTCTTC. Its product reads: CASSTRNPGQAYNEQFF.